This TCR beta chain derives from a study of blood T cell repertoires in COVID-19. Using immunoSEQ multiplex PCR, the repertoire was profiled, and TCRdb retains in-frame clones only, with some absent. The table lists tens of thousands of clones, about 74% of them singletons. The origin of this receptor is a man in his 70s with COVID-19, enrolled during active disease. Source material: peripheral blood.

The CDR3: CASSSGDRRETQYF. CDR3 coding DNA: TGTGCCAGCAGTTCCGGGGACAGAAGGGAGACCCAGTACTTC. The V call is TRBV27, the J call TRBJ2-5; 7 nucleotides match TRBD1. Trimming removed 4 bases from V and 5 bases from J; junction bases left unmatched: 7. The CDR3 covers 14 residues. Germline CDR1 MNHEY, CDR2 SMNVEV (reference sequence).